A selection of T cell receptor beta chains follows, all from one sample in a study of shared clonotypes between healthy human individuals. Sequencing was performed with immunoSEQ multiplex PCR; in TCRdb, only in-frame clones are kept and a portion is missing. The sample contains millions of clones, more than 90% of which appear only once. Sequencing was performed on naive CD4+ T cells sorted from blood. These receptors were collected from a man aged 18-30 years in good health. The CDR3 runs from the conserved cysteine through the conserved F or W. The order of the fields is D gene, J gene, V gene, CDR3 protein, CDR3 DNA. A D gene is named only where the DNA matches it firmly.

.,TRBJ1-1,TRBV18,CASSPGRNTEAFF,TGTGCCAGCTCACCTGGCCGGAACACTGAAGCTTTCTTT
.,TRBJ1-1,TRBV6-1,CASSEHLAFF,TGTGCCAGCAGTGAACATTTGGCTTTCTTT
.,TRBJ1-2,TRBV11-2,CASSLGAGDYGYTF,TGTGCCAGCAGCTTAGGGGCAGGGGATTATGGCTACACCTTC
.,TRBJ1-4,TRBV30,CAWRRGQTEKLFF,TGTGCCTGGAGAAGGGGCCAGACGGAAAAACTGTTTTTT
.,TRBJ2-7,TRBV7-8,CASSSLTFYEQYF,TGTGCCAGCAGCTCCCTGACATTTTACGAGCAGTACTTC
.,TRBJ2-3,TRBV5-4,CASSLAAGTDTQYF,TGTGCCAGCAGCTTGGCAGCCGGCACAGATACGCAGTATTTT
.,TRBJ2-2,TRBV7-9,CASSSEIGELFF,TGTGCCAGCAGCTCCGAGATCGGGGAGCTGTTTTTT
.,TRBJ1-5,TRBV30,CAWSGTSGGQPQHF,TGTGCCTGGAGTGGGACCTCGGGCGGACAGCCCCAGCATTTT
TRBD1,TRBJ2-2,TRBV18,CASSPQQGAHTGELFF,TGTGCCAGCTCACCGCAACAGGGGGCGCATACCGGGGAGCTGTTTTTT
.,TRBJ2-1,TRBV5-4,CASSLYDEQFF,TGTGCCAGCAGCTTGTACGATGAGCAGTTCTTC
TRBD1,TRBJ2-2,TRBV2,CASRTQGVAGELFF,TGTGCCAGCAGGACACAGGGGGTGGCCGGGGAGCTGTTTTTT
.,TRBJ1-3,TRBV6-5,CASSTGRVSGNTIYF,TGTGCCAGCAGCACGGGGAGGGTTTCTGGAAACACCATATATTTT
.,TRBJ2-7,TRBV6-1,CASTKGGPPYEQYF,TGTGCCAGCACGAAGGGCGGCCCCCCCTACGAGCAGTACTTC
TRBD1,TRBJ2-3,TRBV5-1,CASSLVGQANTDTQYF,TGCGCCAGCAGCTTGGTAGGACAGGCAAACACAGATACGCAGTATTTT
TRBD2,TRBJ2-1,TRBV4-1,CASSQVLLADSYNEQFF,TGCGCCAGCAGCCAAGTTCTCCTAGCGGACTCCTACAATGAGCAGTTCTTC
.,TRBJ1-1,TRBV7-2,CASSFGREAFF,TGTGCCAGCAGCTTTGGGAGGGAAGCTTTCTTT
.,TRBJ1-2,TRBV27,CASSSQTGSHYGYTF,TGTGCCAGCAGTTCTCAAACCGGGTCACACTATGGCTACACCTTC
TRBD1,TRBJ1-3,TRBV6-5,CASSRTGTGNTIYF,TGTGCCAGCAGTCGGACAGGGACTGGAAACACCATATATTTT
TRBD1,TRBJ1-1,TRBV5-8,CASCRGRVENEAFF,TGTGCCAGCTGCAGGGGGCGAGTCGAAAATGAAGCTTTCTTT